These 13 T cell receptor beta chains were sequenced from one sample in a study of blood T cell repertoires in COVID-19. The repertoire was sequenced with immunoSEQ multiplex PCR; TCRdb's copy has only in-frame clones and lacks some. The repertoire holds fewer than 200,000 clones, with roughly nine tenths as singletons. Sequenced sample: peripheral blood. The receptors derive from a young man who had recovered from COVID-19.

The V and J genes are TRBV9 and TRBJ2-2, with a weak D call TRBD2 (6 bases). V lost 4 bases to trimming and J lost 1 base, with 11 bases between them. The germline V gene encodes CDR1 SGDLS and CDR2 YYNGEE. The CDR3 runs 15 residues. The CDR3 here is CASSFSGMNTGELFF. CDR3 coding DNA: TGTGCCAGCAGCTTTAGCGGAATGAACACCGGGGAGCTGTTTTTT.

CDR3 protein: CASSLDLSGDATYEQYF. The CDR3 bases are TGTGCCAGCAGCTTGGATCTTAGCGGGGACGCAACCTACGAGCAGTACTTC. This chain connects TRBV5-6 to TRBJ2-7, with 8 bases that match TRBD2. V shed 0 bases and J 2 bases; nucleotides not matched to a gene: 10. This CDR3 region has 17 residues. The germline CDR1 and CDR2 sequences are SGHDT and YYEEEE.

The J gene is TRBJ2-7, the V gene TRBV24-1, with 14 nucleotides matching TRBD2. CDR1 and CDR2 from the germline V gene are KGHDR and SFDVKD. The trim removed 4 bases at V and 2 bases at J, leaving 6 bases unmatched. CDR3 length: 17 residues. The CDR3, as DNA: TGTGCCACCAGTGAGGGGACTAGCGGGAGAGGGGCCTACGAGCAGTACTTC. Amino acid sequence: CATSEGTSGRGAYEQYF.

The rearrangement uses TRBV5-4 and TRBJ2-1; TRBD2 aligns across 8 bases. Trimming cost V 2 bases and J 8 bases; bases outside gene matches: 0. CDR3 length equals 12 residues. The germline V gene has CDR1 SGHNT and CDR2 YYREEE (reference sequence). CDR3 region: CASSLAGDEQFF. As DNA, the CDR3 is TGTGCCAGCAGCTTAGCGGGGGATGAGCAGTTCTTC.

The V call is TRBV19, the J call TRBJ1-5; D perhaps matches TRBD1 (6 bases). The CDR3 has 15 amino acids. Germline CDR1 LNHDA, CDR2 SQIVND (reference sequence). Trimming removed 4 bases from V and 1 base from J, with 11 bases in between. The CDR3: CASSSRGGSNQPQHF. CDR3 in DNA: TGTGCCAGTAGTAGTCGCGGGGGCAGCAATCAGCCCCAGCATTTT.

As to this clone: This sample also contains other DNA sequences that code for the same CDR3. This chain links TRBV6-5 with TRBJ1-5, with 10 bases lining up with TRBD1. Germline CDR1 reads MNHEY; CDR2 reads SVGAGI. V shed 6 bases and J 4 bases; nucleotides not matched to a gene: 3. The CDR3 has 14 residues. The CDR3 protein is CASSLDRGNQPQHF. The DNA for the CDR3 is TGTGCCAGCAGCCTGGACAGGGGGAATCAGCCCCAGCATTTT.

V is TRBV29-1 and J is TRBJ2-7; 8 bases fit TRBD1. This CDR3 is 13 amino acids long. Germline CDR1 is SQVTM and CDR2 is ANQGSEA. Trimming took 6 bases from V and 5 from J; bases not matched to a gene: 9. CDR3 nucleotides: TGCAGCGTGTTTCCGGGACAGGAAAACGAGCAGTACTTC. Translated, it gives CSVFPGQENEQYF.

This clone was recorded a few times. The chain uses TRBV30 and TRBJ2-7; D perhaps matches TRBD2 (6 bases). CDR3 length: 14 residues. CDR1 and CDR2 from the germline V gene are GTSNPN and SVGIG (reference sequence). Trimming shortened V by 1 base and J by 1 base, and 11 bases separated the two germline ends. CDR3 bases: TGTGCCTGGAGTGGCGGACTAAGTTCCTACGAGCAGTACTTC. Translation gives CAWSGGLSSYEQYF.

This sequence joins TRBV7-2 and TRBJ2-1; TRBD1 aligns across 7 bases. With 5 bases clipped from V and 2 bases from J, the junction kept 6 bases outside the gene matches. Germline CDR1 SGHTA, CDR2 FQGNSA. This CDR3 region has 15 residues. The CDR3 DNA sequence: TGTGCCAGCAGCACAACCGGGACAGCCTACAATGAGCAGTTCTTC. This encodes CASSTTGTAYNEQFF.

The chain employs TRBV29-1 and TRBJ2-7, with TRBD2 matching over 11 bases. The CDR3 totals 13 residues. After removal of 3 bases from V and 5 bases from J, the junction contained 3 bases not matched to a gene. Germline CDR1 reads SQVTM; CDR2 reads ANQGSEA. The CDR3 DNA follows: TGCAGCGTTGACCTAGCGGGAGGCCACGAGCAGTACTTC. Amino acid sequence: CSVDLAGGHEQYF.

This chain joins TRBV9 and TRBJ2-1; TRBD2 matches 8 bases. Trimming took 1 base from V and 2 from J; bases not matched to a gene: 2. The CDR3 is 15 residues long. Germline lookup yields CDR1 SGDLS and CDR2 YYNGEE. The DNA for the CDR3 is TGTGCCAGCAGCGTAACTAGCGGTCCCTACAATGAGCAGTTCTTC. This gives the protein CASSVTSGPYNEQFF.

CDR3 in DNA: TGTGCCAGCAGCTTAGGGGGGACAGGGGGCACCGGCTACACCTTC. Translation gives CASSLGGTGGTGYTF. V and J are TRBV5-4 and TRBJ1-2, with TRBD1 matching 12 bases. V trimming: 2 bases; J trimming: 8 bases; junction bases outside the gene matches: 7. The CDR3 consists of 15 residues. From germline, CDR1 is SGHNT and CDR2 YYREEE (reference sequence).

V usage is TRBV6-2 or TRBV6-3 and J usage is TRBJ1-6; 12 bases are a match to TRBD1. The CDR3 is 17 residues long. V lost 4 bases and J lost 10; bases outside the gene matches: 11. Germline-derived CDR1 and CDR2 are MNHEY and SVGEGT. The CDR3 is CASSSGTGGPRPSPLHF. CDR3 DNA sequence: TGTGCCAGCAGTTCCGGGACAGGGGGCCCGCGACCCTCACCCCTCCACTTT.